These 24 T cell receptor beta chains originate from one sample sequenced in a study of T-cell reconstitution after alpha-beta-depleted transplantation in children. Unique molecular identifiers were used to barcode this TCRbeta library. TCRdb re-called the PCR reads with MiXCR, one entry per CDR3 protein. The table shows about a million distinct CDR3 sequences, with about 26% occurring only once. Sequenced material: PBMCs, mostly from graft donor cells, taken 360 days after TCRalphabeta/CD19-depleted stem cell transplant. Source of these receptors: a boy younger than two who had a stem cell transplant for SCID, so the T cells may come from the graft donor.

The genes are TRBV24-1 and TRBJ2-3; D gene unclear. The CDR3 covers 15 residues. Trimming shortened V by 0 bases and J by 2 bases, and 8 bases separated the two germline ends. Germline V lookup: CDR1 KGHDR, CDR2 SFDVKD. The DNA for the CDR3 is TGTGCCACCAGTGATTTGGGGTCTCTCACAGATACGCAGTATTTT. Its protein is CATSDLGSLTDTQYF.

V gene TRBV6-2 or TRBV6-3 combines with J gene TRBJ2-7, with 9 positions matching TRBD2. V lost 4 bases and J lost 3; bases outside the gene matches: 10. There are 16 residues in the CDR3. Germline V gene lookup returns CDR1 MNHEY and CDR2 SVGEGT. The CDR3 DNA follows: TGTGCCAGCAGTTCGACGCTTCTAGCGGGATACTACGAGCAGTACTTC. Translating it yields CASSSTLLAGYYEQYF.

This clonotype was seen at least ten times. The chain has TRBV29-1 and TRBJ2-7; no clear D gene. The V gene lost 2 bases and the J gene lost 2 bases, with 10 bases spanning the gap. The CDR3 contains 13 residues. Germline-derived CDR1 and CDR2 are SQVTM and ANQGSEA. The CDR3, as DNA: TGCAGCGTTGAACTCGGGCGGCCCTACGAGCAGTACTTC. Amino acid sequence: CSVELGRPYEQYF.

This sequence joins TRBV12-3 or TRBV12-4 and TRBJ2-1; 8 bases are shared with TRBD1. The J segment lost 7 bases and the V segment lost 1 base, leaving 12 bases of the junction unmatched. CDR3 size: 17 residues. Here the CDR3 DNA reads TGTGCCAGCAGTTTAGAGGGGGGCGGACAGGGATGGAATGAGCAGTTCTTC. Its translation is CASSLEGGGQGWNEQFF.

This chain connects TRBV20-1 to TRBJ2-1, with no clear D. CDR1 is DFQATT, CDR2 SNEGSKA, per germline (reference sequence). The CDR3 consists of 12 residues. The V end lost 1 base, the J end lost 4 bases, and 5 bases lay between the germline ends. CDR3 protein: CSARGKYNEQFF. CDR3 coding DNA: TGCAGTGCTAGAGGAAAATACAATGAGCAGTTCTTC.

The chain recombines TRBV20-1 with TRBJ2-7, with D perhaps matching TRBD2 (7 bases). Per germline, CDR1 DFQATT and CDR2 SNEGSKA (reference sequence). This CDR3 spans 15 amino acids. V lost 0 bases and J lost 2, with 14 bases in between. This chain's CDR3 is CSARDLGGVTYEQYF. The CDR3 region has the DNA TGCAGTGCTAGAGATCTAGGGGGGGTGACCTACGAGCAGTACTTC.

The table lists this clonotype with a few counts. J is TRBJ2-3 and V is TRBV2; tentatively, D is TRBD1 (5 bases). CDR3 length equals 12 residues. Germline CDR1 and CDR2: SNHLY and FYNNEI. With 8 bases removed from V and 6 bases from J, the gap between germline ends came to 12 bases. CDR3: CASLDRVDTQYF. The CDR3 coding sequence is TGTGCCAGCCTCGACAGAGTGGATACGCAGTATTTT.

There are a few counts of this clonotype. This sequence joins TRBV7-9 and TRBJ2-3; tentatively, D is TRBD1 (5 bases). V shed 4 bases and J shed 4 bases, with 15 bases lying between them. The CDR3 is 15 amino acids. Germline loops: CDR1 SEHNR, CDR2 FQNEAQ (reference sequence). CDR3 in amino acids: CASSWASGRADTQYF. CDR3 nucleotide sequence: TGTGCCAGCAGCTGGGCTTCAGGGCGTGCAGATACGCAGTATTTT.

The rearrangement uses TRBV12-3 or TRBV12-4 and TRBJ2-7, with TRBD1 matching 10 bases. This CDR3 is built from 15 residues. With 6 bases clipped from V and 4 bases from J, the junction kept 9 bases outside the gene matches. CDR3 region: CASSAGTGAFYEQYF. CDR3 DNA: TGTGCCAGCAGCGCCGGGACAGGGGCCTTTTACGAGCAGTACTTC.

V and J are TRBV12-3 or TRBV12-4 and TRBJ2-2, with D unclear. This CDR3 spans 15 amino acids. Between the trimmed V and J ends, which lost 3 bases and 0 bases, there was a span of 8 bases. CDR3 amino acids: CASSFSQANTGELFF. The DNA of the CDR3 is TGTGCCAGCAGTTTTTCACAAGCGAACACCGGGGAGCTGTTTTTT.

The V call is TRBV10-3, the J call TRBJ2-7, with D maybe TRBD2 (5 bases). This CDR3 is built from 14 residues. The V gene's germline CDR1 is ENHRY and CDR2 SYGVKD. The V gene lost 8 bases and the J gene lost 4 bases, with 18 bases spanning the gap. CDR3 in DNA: TGTGCCATCGACGAGGGCAGGCCAGGATACGAGCAGTACTTC. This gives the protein CAIDEGRPGYEQYF.

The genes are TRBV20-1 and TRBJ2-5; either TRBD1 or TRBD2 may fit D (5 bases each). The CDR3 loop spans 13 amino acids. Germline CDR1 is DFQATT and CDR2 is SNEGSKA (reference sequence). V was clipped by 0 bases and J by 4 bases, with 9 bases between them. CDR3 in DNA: TGCAGTGCTAGAGAAGGGGACCCAGAGACCCAGTACTTC. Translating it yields CSAREGDPETQYF.

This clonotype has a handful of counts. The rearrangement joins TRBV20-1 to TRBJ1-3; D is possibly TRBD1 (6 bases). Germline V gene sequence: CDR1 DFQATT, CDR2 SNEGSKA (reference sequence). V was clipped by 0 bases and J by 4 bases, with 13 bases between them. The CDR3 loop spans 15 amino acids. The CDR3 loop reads CSARDLGAGGNTIYF. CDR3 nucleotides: TGCAGTGCTAGAGATTTGGGGGCGGGCGGAAACACCATATATTTT.

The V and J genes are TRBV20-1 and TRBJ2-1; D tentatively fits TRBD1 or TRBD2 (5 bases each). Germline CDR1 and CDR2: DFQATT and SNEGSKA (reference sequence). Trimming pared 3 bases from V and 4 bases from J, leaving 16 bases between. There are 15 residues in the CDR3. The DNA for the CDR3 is TGCAGTGCTAGGGAGGCCGGGACCTCTTACAATGAGCAGTTCTTC. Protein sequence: CSAREAGTSYNEQFF.

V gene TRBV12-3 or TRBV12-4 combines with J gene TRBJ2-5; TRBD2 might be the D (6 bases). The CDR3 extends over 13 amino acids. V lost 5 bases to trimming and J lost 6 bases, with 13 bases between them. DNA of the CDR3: TGTGCCAGCAGTCGTGGGACTGGGAAGACCCAGTACTTC. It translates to CASSRGTGKTQYF.

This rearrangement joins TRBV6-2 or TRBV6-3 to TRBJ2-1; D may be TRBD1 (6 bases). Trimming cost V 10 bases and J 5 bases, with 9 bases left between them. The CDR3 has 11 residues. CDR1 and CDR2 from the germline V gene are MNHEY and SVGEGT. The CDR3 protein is CATGQNNEQFF. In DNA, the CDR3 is TGTGCCACCGGACAGAACAATGAGCAGTTCTTC.

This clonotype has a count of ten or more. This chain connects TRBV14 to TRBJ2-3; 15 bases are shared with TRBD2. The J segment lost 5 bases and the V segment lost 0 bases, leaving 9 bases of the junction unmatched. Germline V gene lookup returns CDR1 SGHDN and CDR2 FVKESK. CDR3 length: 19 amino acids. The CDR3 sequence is CASSQDTGTSGGSGDTQYF. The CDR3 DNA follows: TGTGCCAGCAGCCAAGATACCGGGACTAGCGGGGGGTCTGGAGATACGCAGTATTTT. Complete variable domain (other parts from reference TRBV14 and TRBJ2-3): EAGVTQFPSHSVIEKGQTVTLRCDPISGHDNLYWYRRVMGKEIKFLLHFVKESKQDESGMPNNRFLAERTGGTYSTLKVQPAELEDSGVYFCASSQDTGTSGGSGDTQYFGPGTRLTVL.

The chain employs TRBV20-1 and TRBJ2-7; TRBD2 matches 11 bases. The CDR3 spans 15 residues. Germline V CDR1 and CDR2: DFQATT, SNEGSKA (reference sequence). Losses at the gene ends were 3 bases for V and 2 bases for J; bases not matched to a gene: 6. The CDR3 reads CSASRLAGNPYEQYF. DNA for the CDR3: TGCAGTGCTAGCCGACTAGCGGGGAACCCCTACGAGCAGTACTTC.

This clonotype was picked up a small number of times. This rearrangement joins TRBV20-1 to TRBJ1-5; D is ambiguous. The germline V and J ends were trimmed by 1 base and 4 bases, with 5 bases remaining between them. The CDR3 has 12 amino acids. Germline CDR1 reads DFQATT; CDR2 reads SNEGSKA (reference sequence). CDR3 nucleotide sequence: TGCAGTGCTAGAGGGGTTAATCAGCCCCAGCATTTT. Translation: CSARGVNQPQHF.

CDR3 protein: CATHRGGEAGGELFF. The CDR3 coding sequence is TGTGCCACCCACCGAGGGGGAGAGGCGGGCGGGGAGCTGTTTTTT. The chain joins TRBV7-9 to TRBJ2-2; possibly TRBD1 for D (6 bases). Trimming took 10 bases from V and 7 from J, leaving 22 bases between them. The CDR3 is 15 residues long. Germline-derived CDR1 and CDR2 are SEHNR and FQNEAQ (reference sequence).

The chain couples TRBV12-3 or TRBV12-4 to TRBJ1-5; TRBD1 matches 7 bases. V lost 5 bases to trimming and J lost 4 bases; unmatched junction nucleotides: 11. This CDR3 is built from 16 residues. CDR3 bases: TGTGCCAGCAGTCTCTTTTCGACAGGGTCGAATCAGCCCCAGCATTTT. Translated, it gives CASSLFSTGSNQPQHF.

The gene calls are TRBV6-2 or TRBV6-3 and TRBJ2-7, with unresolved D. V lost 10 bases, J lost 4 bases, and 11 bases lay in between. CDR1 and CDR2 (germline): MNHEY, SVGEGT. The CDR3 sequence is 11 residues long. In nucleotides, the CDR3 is TGTGCCACCACGGGCGCGTACGAGCAGTACTTC. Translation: CATTGAYEQYF.

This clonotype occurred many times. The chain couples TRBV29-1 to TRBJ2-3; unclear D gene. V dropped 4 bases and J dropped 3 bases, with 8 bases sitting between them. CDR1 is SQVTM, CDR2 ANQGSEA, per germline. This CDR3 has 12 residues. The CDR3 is CSVADSTDTQYF. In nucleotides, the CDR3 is TGCAGCGTTGCAGACTCAACAGATACGCAGTATTTT.

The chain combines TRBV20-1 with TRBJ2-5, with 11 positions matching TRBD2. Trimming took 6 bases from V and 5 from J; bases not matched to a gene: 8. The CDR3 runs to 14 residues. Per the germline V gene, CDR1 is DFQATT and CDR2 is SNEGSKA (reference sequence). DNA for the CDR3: TGCAGTGCCCCCCGACTAGCGGGGAAGGAGACCCAGTACTTC. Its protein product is CSAPRLAGKETQYF.